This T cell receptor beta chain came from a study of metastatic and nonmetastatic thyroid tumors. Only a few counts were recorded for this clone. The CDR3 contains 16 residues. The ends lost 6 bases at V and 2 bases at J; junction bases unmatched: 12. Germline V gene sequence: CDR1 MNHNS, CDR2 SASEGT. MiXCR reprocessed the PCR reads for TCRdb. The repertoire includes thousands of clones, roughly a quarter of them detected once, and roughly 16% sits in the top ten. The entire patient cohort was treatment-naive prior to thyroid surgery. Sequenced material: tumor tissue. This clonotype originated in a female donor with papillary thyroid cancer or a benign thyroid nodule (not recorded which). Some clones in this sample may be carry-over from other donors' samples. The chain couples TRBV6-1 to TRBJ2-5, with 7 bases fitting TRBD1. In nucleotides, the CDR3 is TGTGCCAGCAGACCAATATTGGGACAGAGACAAGAGACCCAGTACTTC. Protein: CASRPILGQRQETQYF.